These T cell receptor beta chains were read from a single sample in a study of cytomegalovirus exposure and HLA in healthy donors. The repertoire was sequenced with immunoSEQ multiplex PCR; TCRdb's copy has only in-frame clones and lacks some. Counted here are approximately 89,000 clones, over 60% occurring once; the ten biggest clones make up about 3.8%. Material: PBMCs. The receptor source for this set is a man aged 30 to 39 in good health and CMV-seronegative. CDR3s include the opening cysteine and the closing phenylalanine or tryptophan. Fields, in order: V gene, D gene, clone size, J gene, CDR3 protein, CDR3 DNA. The D gene is left open where the match is weak. Clone size is not always given. Where it is, it says once, few, many or a class for expanded clones.

>TRBV19|TRBD2|-|TRBJ2-3
CASSLHGLAGGADTQYF
TGTGCCAGTAGTTTACACGGACTAGCGGGAGGGGCAGATACGCAGTATTTT
>TRBV29-1|TRBD2|-|TRBJ2-7
CSVGTSGLALEQYF
TGCAGCGTCGGGACTAGCGGGTTGGCTCTCGAGCAGTACTTC
>TRBV6-1|-|-|TRBJ1-1
CASTVGQNTEAFF
TGTGCCAGCACCGTGGGACAGAACACTGAAGCTTTCTTT
>TRBV6-5|TRBD1|-|TRBJ1-1
CASSDQGEHTEAFF
TGTGCCAGCAGTGACCAGGGGGAGCACACTGAAGCTTTCTTT
>TRBV7-2|-|few|TRBJ2-6
CASSLEGQTGANVLTF
TGTGCCAGCAGCTTAGAAGGACAGACTGGGGCCAACGTCCTGACTTTC
>TRBV19|TRBD1|few|TRBJ1-6
CASSIMQGADNSPLHF
TGTGCCAGTAGTATAATGCAGGGGGCGGATAATTCACCCCTCCACTTT
>TRBV30|-|few|TRBJ2-5
CAWRVIGGGETQYF
TGTGCCTGGAGGGTGATAGGGGGTGGAGAGACCCAGTACTTC
>TRBV30|TRBD1|-|TRBJ1-1
CAWSWTGNTEAFF
TGTGCCTGGAGCTGGACAGGGAACACTGAAGCTTTCTTT
>TRBV10-3|TRBD2|-|TRBJ2-7
CAISERGLAGPSYEQYF
TGTGCCATCAGTGAGAGAGGGCTAGCGGGGCCTTCCTACGAGCAGTACTTC
>TRBV28|-|-|TRBJ2-7
CASSFTGTSYEQYF
TGTGCCAGCAGTTTTACAGGGACATCCTACGAGCAGTACTTC
>TRBV2|-|-|TRBJ1-5
CASSERAGSQPQHF
TGTGCCAGCAGTGAGAGGGCCGGCAGTCAGCCCCAGCATTTT
>TRBV6-5|TRBD2|-|TRBJ2-3
CASSYTSGRTDTQYF
TGTGCCAGCAGTTATACAAGCGGGAGGACAGATACGCAGTATTTT
>TRBV6-5|TRBD1|-|TRBJ1-2
CASRGQGAGDYGYTF
TGTGCCAGCAGGGGACAGGGGGCCGGGGACTATGGCTACACCTTC
>TRBV4-2|TRBD2|-|TRBJ2-2
CASSQEVLADNTGELFF
TGTGCCAGCAGCCAAGAGGTCCTAGCGGATAACACCGGGGAGCTGTTTTTT
>TRBV29-1|-|-|TRBJ2-3
CSVPTDRRTDTQYF
TGCAGCGTTCCGACAGACAGGCGAACTGATACGCAGTATTTT
>TRBV25-1|TRBD1|large|TRBJ1-4
CASSDWGTGGEKLFF
TGTGCCAGCAGTGATTGGGGGACAGGGGGTGAAAAACTGTTTTTT
>TRBV2|TRBD1|few|TRBJ1-1
CASRKQGPGTEAFF
TGTGCCAGCAGAAAACAGGGGCCAGGTACTGAAGCTTTCTTT
>TRBV28|TRBD1|few|TRBJ2-5
CASSHGQGEVETQYF
TGTGCCAGCAGTCATGGACAGGGGGAGGTGGAGACCCAGTACTTC
>TRBV5-1|TRBD1|-|TRBJ2-3
CASSLDRGFYTDTQYF
TGCGCCAGCAGCTTGGACAGGGGGTTCTACACAGATACGCAGTATTTT
>TRBV5-6|-|-|TRBJ2-7
CASSLVGRSYEQYF
TGTGCCAGCAGCTTGGTTGGGAGATCCTACGAGCAGTACTTC
>TRBV6-1|-|once|TRBJ2-2
CASSTENTGELFF
TGTGCCAGCAGTACAGAAAACACCGGGGAGCTGTTTTTT
>TRBV20-1|-|-|TRBJ1-2
CSANDRDTF
TGCAGTGCTAATGACAGAGACACCTTC
>TRBV15|TRBD1|-|TRBJ2-5
CATSRGSTGTGETQYF
TGTGCCACCAGCAGAGGATCGACAGGGACGGGAGAGACCCAGTACTTC
>TRBV9|TRBD1|few|TRBJ1-3
CASSSTGSSGNTIYF
TGTGCCAGCAGCTCGACAGGGAGCTCTGGAAACACCATATATTTT